This TCR beta chain was observed in a study of cytomegalovirus exposure and HLA in healthy donors. The overall study: There were a few hundred genotyped donors. Of these, roughly 82% fell in the genetic ancestry cluster associated with self-reported Caucasian donors.

Findings and limits, study-wide: The authors confirmed in vitro that a few CMV-associated chains were specific for CMV antigens.

Germline CDR1 and CDR2: SGHRS and YFSETQ. J gave up 1 base and V 0 bases, and 3 bases lay outside the gene matches. CDR3 size: 16 residues. In the case of this clone: The antigen is undetermined.

A multiplex PCR was run with 60 Vbeta primers and 13 Jbeta primers. Libraries were prepared by immunoSEQ multiplex PCR; TCRdb keeps only in-frame clonotypes and omits some of them. The sample carries 85,000 to 100,000 clones, approximately 79% recorded once. V and J are TRBV5-1 and TRBJ1-5; 8 nucleotides agree with TRBD1. Sequencing was carried out using PBMCs. This TCR was sampled from a woman aged 40-49 years in good health and CMV-seronegative. CDR3 coding DNA: TGCGCCAGCAGCTTGGGATCAGGGGGCAGCAATCAGCCCCAGCATTTT. Its translation is CASSLGSGGSNQPQHF.